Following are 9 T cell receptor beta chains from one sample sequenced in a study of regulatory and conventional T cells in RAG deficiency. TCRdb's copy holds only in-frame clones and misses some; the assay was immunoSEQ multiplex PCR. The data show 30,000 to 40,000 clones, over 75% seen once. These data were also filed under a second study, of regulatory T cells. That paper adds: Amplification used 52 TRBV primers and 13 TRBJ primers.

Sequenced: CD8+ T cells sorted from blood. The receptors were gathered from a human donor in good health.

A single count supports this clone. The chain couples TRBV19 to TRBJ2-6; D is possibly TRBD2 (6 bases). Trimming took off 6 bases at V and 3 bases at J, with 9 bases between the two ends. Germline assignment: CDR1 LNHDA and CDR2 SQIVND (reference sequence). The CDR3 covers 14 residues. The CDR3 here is CASSREYGANVLTF. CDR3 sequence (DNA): TGTGCCAGTAGCCGGGAGTATGGGGCCAACGTCCTGACTTTC.

CDR3 protein: CASRNRGATGELFF. CDR3 bases: TGTGCCAGCAGGAACAGGGGCGCCACCGGGGAGCTGTTTTTT. The rearrangement uses TRBV11-2 and TRBJ2-2; 7 bases fit TRBD1. After removal of 6 bases from V and 4 bases from J, the junction contained 5 bases not matched to a gene. Germline loops: CDR1 SGHAT, CDR2 FQNNGV. The CDR3 has 14 amino acids.

The CDR3 loop reads CASGFSTGTPQKGETQYF. The CDR3 bases are TGTGCTAGTGGTTTCTCTACCGGGACTCCGCAAAAAGGGGAGACCCAGTACTTC. The chain couples TRBV12-5 to TRBJ2-5; a weak D match, TRBD2 (6 bases). V was shortened by 3 bases and J by 5 bases, with 25 bases between the two germline ends. The CDR3 is 18 residues long. The germline V gene encodes CDR1 LGHNT and CDR2 FRNRAP.

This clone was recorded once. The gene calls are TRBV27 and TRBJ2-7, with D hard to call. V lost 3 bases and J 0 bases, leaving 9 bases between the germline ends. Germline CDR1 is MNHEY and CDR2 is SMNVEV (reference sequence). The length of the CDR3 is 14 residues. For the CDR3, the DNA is TGTGCCAGCAGTTTGGAGCCCTCCTCCTACGAGCAGTACTTC. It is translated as CASSLEPSSYEQYF.

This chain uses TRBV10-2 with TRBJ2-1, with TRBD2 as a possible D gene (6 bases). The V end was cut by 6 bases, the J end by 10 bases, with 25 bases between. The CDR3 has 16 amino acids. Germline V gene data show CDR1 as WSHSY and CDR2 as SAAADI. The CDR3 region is CASRDQETSPRAEQFF. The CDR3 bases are TGCGCCAGCAGGGATCAAGAGACTAGTCCTCGAGCGGAGCAGTTCTTC.

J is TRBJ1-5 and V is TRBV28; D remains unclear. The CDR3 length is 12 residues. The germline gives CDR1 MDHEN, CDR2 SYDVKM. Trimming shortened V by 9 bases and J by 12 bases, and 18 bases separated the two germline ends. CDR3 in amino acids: CASASSEGLQHF. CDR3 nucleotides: TGTGCCAGTGCCAGCAGCGAAGGGCTCCAGCATTTT.

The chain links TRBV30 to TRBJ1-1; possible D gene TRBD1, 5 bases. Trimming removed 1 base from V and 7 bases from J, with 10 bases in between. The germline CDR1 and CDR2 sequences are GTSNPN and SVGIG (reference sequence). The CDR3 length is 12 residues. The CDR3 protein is CAWSAGGGEAFF. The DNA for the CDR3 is TGTGCCTGGAGTGCTGGGGGGGGTGAAGCTTTCTTT. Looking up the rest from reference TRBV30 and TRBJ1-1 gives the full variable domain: SQTIHQWPATLVQPVGSPLSLECTVEGTSNPNLYWYRQAAGRGLQLLFYSVGIGQISSEVPQNLSASRPQDRQFILSSKKLLLSDSGFYLCAWSAGGGEAFFGQGTRLTVV.

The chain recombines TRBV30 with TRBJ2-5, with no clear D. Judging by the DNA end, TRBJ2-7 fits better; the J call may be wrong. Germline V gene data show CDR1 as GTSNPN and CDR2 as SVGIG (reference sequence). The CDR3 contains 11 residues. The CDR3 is CAWSVVGEQYF. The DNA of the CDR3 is TGTGCCTGGAGTGTGGTTGGCGAGCAGTACTTC.

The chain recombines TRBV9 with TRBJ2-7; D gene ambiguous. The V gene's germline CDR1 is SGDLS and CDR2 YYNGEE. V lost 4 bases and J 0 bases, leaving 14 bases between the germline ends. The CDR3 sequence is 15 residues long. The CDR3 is CASSTDGRSSYEQYF. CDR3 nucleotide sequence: TGTGCCAGCAGCACGGACGGAAGAAGCTCCTACGAGCAGTACTTC.